The next 9 T cell receptor beta chains were all read from a single sample in a study of shared clonotypes between healthy human individuals. The data were produced by immunoSEQ multiplex PCR, yet TCRdb's version contains in-frame clones alone and is incomplete. The sample comprises millions of clones, roughly 92% of which are singletons, and 0.14% rests with the top ten. Specimen: naive CD4+ T cells sorted from blood. Specified subset: CD45RA+ positively selected. The source is a man between 18 and 35 years old in good health.

This chain uses TRBV5-1 with TRBJ2-7, with D possibly TRBD1 on 7 matching bases. This CDR3 comprises 14 residues. Trimming removed 0 bases from V and 7 bases from J, with 14 bases in between. Germline CDR1 SGHRS, CDR2 YFSETQ. The CDR3 sequence is CASSLGDRAGEQYF. The CDR3 region has the DNA TGCGCCAGCAGCTTGGGGGACAGAGCGGGTGAGCAGTACTTC. The variable domain in full, with the rest retrieved from reference TRBV5-1 and TRBJ2-7, is KAGVTQTPRYLIKTRGQQVTLSCSPISGHRSVSWYQQTPGQGLQFLFEYFSETQRNKGNFPGRFSGRQFSNSRSEMNVSTLELGDSALYLCASSLGDRAGEQYFGPGTRLTVT.

The chain joins TRBV29-1 to TRBJ1-5; D gene uncertain. V dropped 5 bases and J dropped 7 bases, with 15 bases sitting between them. Germline CDR1 is SQVTM and CDR2 is ANQGSEA. This CDR3 is 13 amino acids long. This chain's CDR3 is CSVSGPPPQPQHF. The CDR3 nucleotides are TGCAGCGTTAGTGGGCCACCGCCCCAGCCCCAGCATTTT.

This chain links TRBV4-1 with TRBJ2-3; the match to TRBD2 covers 10 bases. There are 18 residues in the CDR3. Per germline, CDR1 MGHRA and CDR2 YSYEKL. V was pared by 0 bases and J by 3 bases, with 9 bases of the junction left unmatched. The CDR3 loop is CASSQDWTSGLPTDTQYF. CDR3 DNA: TGCGCCAGCAGCCAAGACTGGACTAGCGGACTTCCAACAGATACGCAGTATTTT.

The sample holds a few counts of this clone. This rearrangement joins TRBV18 to TRBJ1-5, with unresolved D. The CDR3 contains 13 residues. Looked up from germline, CDR1 is KGHSH and CDR2 is LQKENI. V lost 5 bases, J lost 6 bases, and 11 bases lay in between. CDR3 sequence reads: CASSSEGSQPQHF. The CDR3 nucleotides read TGTGCCAGCTCATCTGAAGGGTCTCAGCCCCAGCATTTT.

On this clone: Other nucleotide sequences from this sample produce the same CDR3. The chain has TRBV10-3 and TRBJ1-5, with D unresolved. CDR3 size: 12 residues. In germline, CDR1 is ENHRY, CDR2 SYGVKD. With 2 bases removed from V and 7 bases from J, the gap between germline ends came to 6 bases. As DNA, the CDR3 is TGTGCCATCAGTGAGGGAGACCAGCCCCAGCATTTT. Its protein is CAISEGDQPQHF.

The chain recombines TRBV7-2 with TRBJ2-1; TRBD2 agrees at 8 bases. Unmatched junction bases numbered 12, after V lost 5 bases and J lost 3 bases. CDR3 size: 17 residues. Germline CDR1 is SGHTA and CDR2 is FQGNSA. CDR3 in DNA: TGTGCCAGCAGCATTACTAGCGGTCAAGTGTACTACAATGAGCAGTTCTTC. Amino acids: CASSITSGQVYYNEQFF. The full variable domain, in which reference TRBV7-2 and TRBJ2-1 provide the parts outside the CDR3, is GAGVSQSPSNKVTEKGKDVELRCDPISGHTALYWYRQSLGQGLEFLIYFQGNSAPDKSGLPSDRFSAERTGGSVSTLTIQRTQQEDSAVYLCASSITSGQVYYNEQFFGPGTRLTVL.

The CDR3 sequence: CASSEATSGSYEQYF. CDR3 DNA: TGTGCCAGCAGTGAAGCGACTAGCGGATCCTACGAGCAGTACTTC. V gene TRBV6-1 combines with J gene TRBJ2-7, with 9 bases fitting TRBD2. The V and J ends lost 0 bases and 1 base, in that order; junction bases with no gene match: 1. The CDR3 covers 15 residues. Germline CDR1 and CDR2: MNHNS and SASEGT.

The V gene is TRBV28, the J gene TRBJ2-7, with D possibly being TRBD1 (8 bases). The CDR3 loop spans 14 amino acids. V was clipped by 6 bases and J by 2 bases, with 14 bases between them. In germline, CDR1 is MDHEN, CDR2 SYDVKM. The CDR3 protein is CASSRQGTTYEQYF. The CDR3 nucleotides read TGTGCCAGCAGCAGACAGGGGACTACCTACGAGCAGTACTTC.

The rearrangement joins TRBV5-5 to TRBJ2-5; tentatively, D is TRBD2 (7 bases). Germline CDR1 and CDR2: SGHKS and YYEKEE (reference sequence). CDR3 length: 16 residues. The ends were cut back, 7 bases at V and 4 bases at J, with 23 bases in the middle. DNA of the CDR3: TGTGCCAGCGCCTATGAAGGGGGAGGGCCGCGAGAGACCCAGTACTTC. It is translated as CASAYEGGGPRETQYF.